This entry features one TCR beta chain sequence. The data derive from a study of T cell changes during pregnancy in multiple sclerosis. The CDR3 runs 12 residues. CDR1 and CDR2 from the germline V gene are MNHNS and SASEGT. Clones were read by immunoSEQ multiplex PCR, and TCRdb kept only the in-frame ones, dropping some. The table includes about 85,000 clones, just over 90% detected once. The chain carries TRBV6-1 and TRBJ2-5; no definite D call. The better agreement between TRBJ2-7 and the DNA end casts doubt on the J call. The receptor comes from a female donor with multiple sclerosis, enrolled in a pregnancy study. Sequenced material: peripheral blood, taken in the first trimester of pregnancy. CDR3 DNA sequence: TGTGCCAGCAGTGAACTTTCCTACGAGCAGTACTTC. This gives the protein CASSELSYEQYF.